This T cell receptor (beta chain) is drawn from a study of cytomegalovirus exposure and HLA in healthy donors (dated by TCRdb to 2016 to 2017). Study-wide context: An earlier analysis of some 600 of the donors reported 276 Gb of sequence data and 117 million unique TCR beta sequences obtained from about 200 million T cells. Donor age, sex, ethnicity and CMV serostatus were compiled alongside the repertoire data. Besides the first cohort of about 730 subjects, a separate validation cohort made up of roughly 120 different subjects was used. In the later analysis, no new phenotypic data were used to find candidate immune exposures; instead, reliance was placed on TCR beta sequences and their occurrence across donors. HLA typing included class I and class II loci at four-digit resolution. A later genetic analysis took genome-wide SNP genotypes for about three fifths of the 666 donors and used that subset as a discovery cohort. Four to six DR-DQ haplotypes were handled as single units for association and clustering, since linkage in the cohort was strong. An earlier analysis of approximately 630 of the donors applied high-throughput TCR beta sequencing to assess whether each TCR beta V gene segment acted as functional or pseudogenic. In a later analysis, previously published TCR beta repertoires from several hundred donors were re-analyzed and high-resolution HLA genotyping was added so that TCR occurrence patterns could be studied. Among the roughly 380 genotyped donors, around 81% belonged to the genetic ancestry cluster associated with self-reported Caucasian donors. The number of typed donors differed by locus: about 620-640 for A, B, C, DRB1 and DQB1; 522 for DQA1; approximately 610 for DPA1; and 450 to 480 for DPB1. An early release that covered several hundred HLA-typed donors contained approximately 300 gigabases of sequencing data and tens of millions of unique TCR sequences. Every repertoire in the discovery cohort had been generated on one and the same sequencing platform. Across approximately 400 genotyped donors of the cohort, an average of about 240,000 unique TCR beta nucleotide sequences per donor were sequenced, and approximately 17% of those sequences were non-productive. To predict cytomegalovirus infection status, the study brought together high-throughput TCR immunosequencing, statistical association of individual TCRs with disease status, and machine learning. The study profiled the T cell repertoires of about 720 subjects by immunosequencing and related them to cytomegalovirus serostatus. The study was designed to test whether signatures of past pathogen exposure could be identified by cataloging public T cell receptors.

In total, more than 500 healthy bone marrow donors made up the cohort. Cohort members were all nominally healthy when sampled, although unrecorded immune exposures were likely present. The donor tested CMV seronegative and was one of the 352 seronegative cohort members. Every donor gave a peripheral blood sample, and the peripheral blood mononuclear cells from that sample were used for TCR beta sequencing. Genomic DNA was extracted from the blood cell samples with the Qiagen DNeasy Blood Extraction Kit. This clone has a single count. No cognate antigen has been identified for it. No much larger clonotype is one base removed from it; base qualities were not supplied. Including cysteine and phenylalanine, the CDR3 has 14 amino acids. Only CDR3 DNA is held: 42 bases, read in frame from base 1. Looking up the germline V gene yields CDR1 MDHEN and CDR2 SYDVKM. Trimming removed 2 bases from V and 4 bases from J, leaving 11 bases between the germline ends.

Library prep was done by the immunoSEQ multiplex PCR assay. A mixture of 60 forward primers for TCR Vbeta segments and 13 reverse primers for TCR Jbeta segments was used in the multiplex PCR. The CDR3 region of rearranged TCR beta genes was amplified from genomic DNA by a multiplex PCR assay. On the Illumina HiSeq System, the amplified TCR beta libraries were sequenced as 87-base-pair reads. As for how the authors treated the data: A later analysis counted some 74 million unique TCR beta chains across the 640 or so repertoires, and some 11 million of these chains were shared by at least two donors. Raw reads were error-corrected and collapsed into unique sequences with a nearest-neighbor algorithm that merged closely related sequences to remove PCR and sequencing errors. Alignment of CDR3 sequences to IMGT reference sequences was used to assign V, D and J gene segments. For a sequence to be retained, at least a six-nucleotide match to both a V gene segment and a J gene segment was required. Rearrangements were called productive when the CDR3 lacked stop codons and stayed in frame with V and J; all others were non-productive. CDR3 was defined according to IMGT convention as the region running from the second conserved V-encoded cysteine to the conserved J-encoded phenylalanine. The earlier analysis of 500 to 600 of the donors excluded sequences that lacked an unambiguous match to a single V gene segment. In an earlier analysis of approximately 590 of the donors, a V segment was called functional when productive rearrangements were above 56.7%, and segregating when the standard deviation between donors exceeded 5%. A statistical classification framework was developed to diagnose cytomegalovirus status using the catalog of TCR beta chain sequences. In a later analysis, V and J genes were assigned by comparing TCR nucleotide sequences against IMGT/GENE-DB human TR gene sequences. In a later analysis, CDR3 sequences and most-parsimonious VDJ recombination scenarios were assigned using the TCRdist pipeline. In a later analysis, each TCR beta chain was defined by its CDR3 amino acid sequence together with its V-gene family, and reads without a unique V-gene family were excluded. In a later analysis, 500 to 700 highly shared, low-generation-probability nucleotide sequences were removed to address suspected cross-contamination and a sequencing artifact. A later analysis calculated a clonal expansion index for each public chain from normalized within-repertoire ranks of inferred template counts. In a later analysis, generation probabilities were computed using a VDJ recombination model fitted to out-of-frame rearrangements, and the results were checked against IGoR. Hypergeometric tests were used in a later analysis to score TCR-TCR, TCR-HLA and TCR-CMV co-occurrence, with a repertoire-size bias correction applied to the TCR pairs. To estimate false discovery rates, a later analysis permuted the HLA or CMV assignments 20 times. A later analysis grouped co-occurring TCRs with DBSCAN, adding TCRdist sequence similarity when clustering within HLA-allele-positive subsets. For co-occurrence clustering, repertoires with fewer than 30,000 or more than 120,000 public chains were excluded, along with a handful of repertoires with anomalous nucleotide sharing. TCRdb carries this immuneACCESS record with in-frame sequences only. Its versions omit some clonotypes, under half of them owing to an unresolved V gene in the studies checked, with the rest unexplained. From that table come the V and J calls and clone size; the DNA was used to work out D and trimming. The sample table contains around 140,000 clones; only one count was recorded for approximately 80% of them. The biggest ten clones account for roughly 1% of the sample.

The study at large found these results: The classifier was reported to diagnose cytomegalovirus status with high specificity and sensitivity in both the original cohort and the validation cohort. The cohort was sequenced for TCR beta chains only, and without alpha or paired-chain data the features that could be detected were limited. A later genetic analysis associated a missense DCLRE1C variant with V-gene and J-gene trimming of TCR beta chains, and an independent cohort replicated the association. Some IMGT-functional V segments, including TRBV6-2 and TRBV6-3, could not be told apart with the 87-base-pair reads, so those segments were excluded. CMV serostatus was the only immune exposure information available for the cohort. Three of the identified cytomegalovirus-associated TCR beta chains were confirmed in vitro to be specific for cytomegalovirus antigens. The authors suggested that the approach could potentially be generalized to other disease states and immunological phenotypes. A later analysis found that HLA-associated TCR beta chains were more clonally expanded and had lower generation probabilities than equally common non-associated chains. HLA typing was unavailable for some donors at each locus, so association tests used only the typed subset. In a later analysis, around 15,000 TCR beta sequences were associated with specific HLA alleles at a false discovery rate of 0.05. Broadly in line with IMGT annotations, most TCR beta V segments showed up in productive rearrangements about 87% or about 30% of the time in an earlier analysis of several hundred of the donors. The earlier analysis of around 600 of the donors excluded over 15 rarely observed V segments, including chromosome 9 orphons, because counts were too low. A later analysis found that most CMV-associated TCR beta chains appeared HLA-restricted, with HLA associations seemingly driven largely by CMV exposure. While some public TCRs were present in many individuals, most TCR sequences turned up only very rarely across donors. A further reported finding was that TCR beta sequences accurately predicted the HLA-A and HLA-B alleles for most subjects in the first cohort. Correlated functional status among segregating V segments might reflect linkage disequilibrium, but an unknown experimental factor could not be ruled out. The study gave a list of 150 to 200 TCR beta chains associated with cytomegalovirus. Compared with the approximately 670-donor mean, donors in an Asian-associated ancestry cluster had fewer N-insertions in productive TCRs, according to a later genetic analysis. Strong co-occurrence of HLA alleles, especially DR and DQ, made assigning TCR associations to individual alleles difficult. A group of highly shared sequence variants was considered likely to be a technical artifact of the sequencing pipeline. The presence/absence analyses assumed that sequencing depth was roughly uniform across donors, and that assumption may not be true. In a later analysis, the rate of TCR association differed among HLA loci, with DRB1 alleles having the most associated TCRs and HLA-C alleles having the fewest. According to a later analysis, parvovirus B19, influenza, CMV and Epstein-Barr virus appeared linked to several top co-occurrence clusters.

The rearrangement combines TRBV28 with TRBJ1-1, with no reliable assignment of the D segment. Sequenced: PBMCs. This TCR derives from a woman aged 55-70 years in good health and CMV-seronegative. CDR3 region: CASSLGYSGTEAFF. The nucleotide sequence reads as follows: TGTGCCAGCAGTTTAGGGTATTCGGGCACTGAAGCTTTCTTT.